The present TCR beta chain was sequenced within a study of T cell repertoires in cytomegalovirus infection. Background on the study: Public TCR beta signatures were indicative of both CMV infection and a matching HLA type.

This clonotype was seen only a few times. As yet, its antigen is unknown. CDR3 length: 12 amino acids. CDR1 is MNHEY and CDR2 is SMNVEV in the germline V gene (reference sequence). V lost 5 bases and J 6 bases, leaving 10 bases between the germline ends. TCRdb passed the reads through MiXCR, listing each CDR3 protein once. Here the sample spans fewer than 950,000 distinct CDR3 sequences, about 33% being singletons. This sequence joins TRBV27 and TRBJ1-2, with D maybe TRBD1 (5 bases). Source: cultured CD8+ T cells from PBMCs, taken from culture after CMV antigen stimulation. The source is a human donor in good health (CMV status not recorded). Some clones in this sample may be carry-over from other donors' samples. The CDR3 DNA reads TGTGCCAGCAGTGGGGGATACGATGGCTACACCTTC. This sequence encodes CASSGGYDGYTF.